Each of the 13 T cell receptor beta chains below was sequenced from the same sample in a study of stem cell transplantation in POMP-related autoinflammatory disease. Method: immunoSEQ multiplex PCR; TCRdb's copy keeps in-frame clones and lacks some. Counted here are some 68,000 clones, approximately 91% occurring once; the ten biggest clones make up more than 0.55%. Sample: CD4+ T cells from PBMCs, taken after stem cell transplantation. The receptors originated from a human patient with POMP-related autoinflammation and immune dysregulation (PRAID). Some T cells may originate from the graft donor.

This clone has a single count. The CDR3 loop reads CASSIRQAPAKNIQYF. The DNA of the CDR3 is TGTGCCAGTAGTATACGACAGGCGCCAGCCAAAAACATTCAGTACTTC. The rearrangement joins TRBV19 to TRBJ2-4; D possibly corresponds to TRBD1 (6 bases). The CDR3 length is 16 residues. The germline V and J ends were trimmed by 2 bases and 0 bases, with 11 bases remaining between them. In germline, CDR1 is LNHDA, CDR2 SQIVND (reference sequence). Variable domain in full (rest from reference TRBV19 and TRBJ2-4): DGGITQSPKYLFRKEGQNVTLSCEQNLNHDAMYWYRQDPGQGLRLIYYSQIVNDFQKGDIAEGYSVSREKKESFPLTVTSAQKNPTAFYLCASSIRQAPAKNIQYFGAGTRLSVL.

The chain employs TRBV20-1 and TRBJ2-2, with TRBD2 matching over 14 bases. The germline CDR1 and CDR2 sequences are DFQATT and SNEGSKA (reference sequence). Trimming at V came to 3 bases and at J to 4 bases, leaving 7 bases not matched to a gene. CDR3 length equals 17 residues. This CDR3 is CSASRGLAGVLTGELFF. In nucleotides, the CDR3 is TGCAGTGCTAGTCGGGGACTAGCGGGAGTTCTCACCGGGGAGCTGTTTTTT.

The CDR3 DNA sequence: TGTGCCAGCAGTCACCGACTAGCGGGTTTCACAGATACGCAGTATTTT. As protein: CASSHRLAGFTDTQYF. This sequence joins TRBV11-2 and TRBJ2-3; 10 positions match TRBD2. The CDR3 totals 16 residues. Looked up from germline, CDR1 is SGHAT and CDR2 is FQNNGV. V gave up 6 bases and J gave up 2 bases; unmatched junction bases: 8. Based on the CDR3 plus reference TRBV11-2 and TRBJ2-3, the full variable domain is EAGVAQSPRYKIIEKRQSVAFWCNPISGHATLYWYQQILGQGPKLLIQFQNNGVVDDSQLPKDRFSAERLKGVDSTLKIQPAKLEDSAVYLCASSHRLAGFTDTQYFGPGTRLTVL.

The V call is TRBV28, the J call TRBJ1-1; 8 bases fit TRBD1. The trim removed 0 bases at V and 11 bases at J, leaving 5 bases unmatched. Germline V gene sequence: CDR1 MDHEN, CDR2 SYDVKM. The CDR3 totals 13 residues. The CDR3: CASSLWTTGVAFF. CDR3 DNA sequence: TGTGCCAGCAGTTTATGGACGACAGGGGTCGCTTTCTTT. The complete variable domain, with remaining parts taken from reference TRBV28 and TRBJ1-1, reads DVKVTQSSRYLVKRTGEKVFLECVQDMDHENMFWYRQDPGLGLRLIYFSYDVKMKEKGDIPEGYSVSREKKERFSLILESASTNQTSMYLCASSLWTTGVAFFGQGTRLTVV.

This chain uses TRBV11-2 with TRBJ2-2; D not resolved. The CDR3 length is 12 residues. Germline V gene lookup returns CDR1 SGHAT and CDR2 FQNNGV. The ends were cut back, 9 bases at V and 2 bases at J, with 7 bases in the middle. The CDR3 DNA is TGTGCCAGTTCTAAAAACACCGGGGAGCTGTTTTTT. Protein product: CASSKNTGELFF.

The rearrangement links TRBV5-1 to TRBJ2-5, with 7 positions matching TRBD2. From germline, CDR1 is SGHRS and CDR2 YFSETQ. This CDR3 contains 16 residues. Losses at the gene ends were 0 bases for V and 2 bases for J; bases not matched to a gene: 7. CDR3 DNA sequence: TGCGCCAGCAGCTTGGAGGGGTGGGGAGGGCAAGAGACCCAGTACTTC. This translates into CASSLEGWGGQETQYF.

Details on this clone: No DNA is shown, since the ends of the CDR3 on it are uncertain; the CDR3 is the one TCRdb lists. The chain uses TRBV6-5 and TRBJ1-2. The CDR3 adds up to 13 amino acids, both ends counted. From germline, CDR1 is MNHEY and CDR2 SVGAGI. CDR3 amino acids: CASSSSVGRGYTF.

The sample holds one count of this clone. The rearrangement joins TRBV7-9 to TRBJ1-1; the match to TRBD1 covers 8 bases. Germline trimming cut 4 bases from V and 0 bases from J; bases unmatched to any gene: 1. The CDR3 sequence is 14 residues long. CDR1 is SEHNR, CDR2 FQNEAQ, per germline (reference sequence). DNA of the CDR3: TGTGCCAGCAGCTCGGACAGGGTGAACACTGAAGCTTTCTTT. Residues: CASSSDRVNTEAFF.

The V gene is TRBV27, the J gene TRBJ2-5, with a weak D call TRBD1 (6 bases). Trimming stripped 3 bases from V and 7 bases from J, with 15 bases between. The CDR3 loop spans 14 amino acids. CDR1 is MNHEY and CDR2 is SMNVEV in the germline V gene (reference sequence). CDR3: CASSFIGGLRTQYF. CDR3 in DNA: TGTGCCAGCAGTTTTATTGGGGGCCTCCGGACCCAGTACTTC.

The V and J genes are TRBV6-5 and TRBJ1-5, with TRBD1 as a possible D gene (5 bases). The germline gives CDR1 MNHEY, CDR2 SVGAGI. V was cut by 5 bases and J by 4 bases, with 15 bases left in between. The length of the CDR3 is 15 residues. CDR3 loop: CASSPGTVENQPQHF. The CDR3 DNA sequence: TGTGCCAGCAGTCCAGGGACTGTAGAAAATCAGCCCCAGCATTTT.

This clone was seen a few times. V is TRBV7-6 and J is TRBJ2-5; D perhaps matches TRBD2 (7 bases). Per germline, CDR1 SGHVS and CDR2 FNYEAQ. V dropped 6 bases and J dropped 4 bases, with 15 bases sitting between them. The CDR3 loop spans 14 amino acids. The CDR3 sequence is CASSLEGGGETQYF. CDR3 nucleotide sequence: TGTGCCAGCAGTCTGGAGGGAGGGGGAGAGACCCAGTACTTC.

The chain couples TRBV5-1 to TRBJ1-6; D perhaps matches TRBD1 (5 bases). The V and J ends lost 4 bases and 6 bases respectively, with 8 bases between them. CDR1 and CDR2 (germline): SGHRS, YFSETQ. This CDR3 spans 13 amino acids. The CDR3 DNA reads TGCGCCAGCAGCGGGGACGGTAATTCACCCCTCCACTTT. The encoded protein is CASSGDGNSPLHF.

The rearrangement uses TRBV10-3 and TRBJ2-3; 11 nucleotides line up with TRBD2. Losses at the gene ends were 4 bases for V and 5 bases for J; bases not matched to a gene: 5. Per germline, CDR1 ENHRY and CDR2 SYGVKD. CDR3 length: 15 residues. The CDR3 DNA sequence: TGTGCCATCAGTGCACTAGCGGGAGCAATAGATACGCAGTATTTT. Protein: CAISALAGAIDTQYF.